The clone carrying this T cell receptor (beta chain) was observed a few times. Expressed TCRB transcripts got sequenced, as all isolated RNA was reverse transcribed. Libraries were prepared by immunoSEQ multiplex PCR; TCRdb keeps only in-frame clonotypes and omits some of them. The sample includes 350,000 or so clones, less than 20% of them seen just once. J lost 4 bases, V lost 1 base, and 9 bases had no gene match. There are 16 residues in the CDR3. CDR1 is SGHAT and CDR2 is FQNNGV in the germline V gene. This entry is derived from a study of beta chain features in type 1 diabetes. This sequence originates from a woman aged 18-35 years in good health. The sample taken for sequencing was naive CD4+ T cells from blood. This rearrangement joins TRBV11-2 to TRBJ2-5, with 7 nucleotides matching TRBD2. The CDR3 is CASSLVGGGGGETQYF. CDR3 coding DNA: TGTGCCAGCAGCTTAGTGGGCGGGGGTGGTGGAGAGACCCAGTACTTC.